This T cell receptor (beta chain) was identified during a study of blood T cell repertoires in COVID-19 (TCRdb year 2020). Broadly, across the study: Samples covering the acute and convalescent phases of COVID-19 were provided by collaborators in the United States, Italy and Spain. The prospective study material was composed of cDNA or gDNA derived from T cells, B-cell-depleted T cells, or PBMCs. The dataset comprised deeply sampled blood TCRbeta repertoires from subjects exposed to, actively infected with, or recovered from COVID-19. The repertoires were released in a freely available public database intended as a resource for research on the immune response to SARS-CoV-2. Samples were obtained from the ongoing ImmuneRACE study (first 160 participants) and from approximately 1,200 subjects provided by 6 global collaborators. A de-identified subject ID, COVID-19 status, age in years and sex were almost always included in the sample metadata. HLA class I and class II types, where available, came from metadata supplied by the sample provider rather than from assay-based typing. General conclusions and limits of the study: The amount of clinical and demographic metadata varied by source and participant and was provided uncurated.

The collaborating institutions used their own protocols to collect whole blood in K2EDTA tubes. For TCRbeta analysis, collaborators shipped samples as frozen whole blood, isolated PBMCs, or DNA extracted from either of those sample types. The immunoSEQ Assay, a bias-controlled multiplex PCR, was used to amplify TCRbeta CDR3 regions from genomic DNA. As for the original processing: Nucleated cell counts per sample were estimated from amplification of reference gene primers within the assay. To quantify the absolute abundance of each unique TCRbeta CDR3 rearrangement, sequence reads were collapsed and filtered. For each sample, productive Simpson clonality was calculated by taking the square root of Simpson's diversity index across productive rearrangements. This immuneACCESS table, as held by TCRdb, lists in-frame sequences with V and J called but not all clones. Of the missing ones, under half trace to an unresolved V gene in checked studies; the others have no known cause. The D gene and trimming were derived from the DNA, and the V and J assignments and clone size from that table. The sample profile shows fewer than 500,000 clones; roughly 91% of them were found once. The leading ten clones occupy roughly 4.3% of the sample.

For this clone: This receptor's antigen is unknown. No qualities accompany the bases; no much larger clone lies one base away.

Sequences LNHDA (CDR1) and SQIVND (CDR2) are obtained from the germline V gene (reference sequence). The CDR3 runs 15 residues from the cysteine to the phenylalanine. The read is trimmed to its CDR3 DNA, 45 bases read in frame from base 1. V is cut by 0 bases and J by 4 bases, and the space between the germline ends is 12 bases. The sequencing input was peripheral blood. The rearranged chain carries TRBV19 and TRBJ1-2, with the identity of the D gene unclear. The clonotype comes from a woman aged 30 to 39 with acute or convalescent COVID-19. The DNA sequence reads TGTGCCAGTAGTATAGATTTAAGCGGACCCTATGGCTACACCTTC. Its translation is CASSIDLSGPYGYTF.